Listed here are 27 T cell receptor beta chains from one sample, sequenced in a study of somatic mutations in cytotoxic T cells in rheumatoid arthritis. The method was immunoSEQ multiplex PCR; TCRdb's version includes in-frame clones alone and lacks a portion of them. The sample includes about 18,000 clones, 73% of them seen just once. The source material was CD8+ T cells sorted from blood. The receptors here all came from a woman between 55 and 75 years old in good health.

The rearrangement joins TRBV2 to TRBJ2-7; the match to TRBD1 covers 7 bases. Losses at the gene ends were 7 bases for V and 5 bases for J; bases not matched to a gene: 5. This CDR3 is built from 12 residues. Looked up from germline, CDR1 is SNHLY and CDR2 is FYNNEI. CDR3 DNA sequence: TGTGCCAGCAATACAGGGGCCCACGAGCAGTACTTC. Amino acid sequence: CASNTGAHEQYF.

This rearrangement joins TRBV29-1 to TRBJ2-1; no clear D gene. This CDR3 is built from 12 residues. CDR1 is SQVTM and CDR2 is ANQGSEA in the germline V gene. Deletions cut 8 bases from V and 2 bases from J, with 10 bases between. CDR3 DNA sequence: TGCAGCATAGGGTATACCTACAATGAGCAGTTCTTC. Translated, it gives CSIGYTYNEQFF.

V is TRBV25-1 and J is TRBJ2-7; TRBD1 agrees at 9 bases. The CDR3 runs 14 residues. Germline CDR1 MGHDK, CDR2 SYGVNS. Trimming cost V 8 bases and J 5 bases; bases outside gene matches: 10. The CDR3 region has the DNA TGTGCCAGCTCGGAAAAGGGACAGGGTGACGAGCAGTACTTC. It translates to CASSEKGQGDEQYF.

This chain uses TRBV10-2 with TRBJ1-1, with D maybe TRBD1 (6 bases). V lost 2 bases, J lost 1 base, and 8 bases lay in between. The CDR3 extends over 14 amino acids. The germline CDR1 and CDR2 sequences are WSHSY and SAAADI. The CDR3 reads CASSEVRGNTEAFF. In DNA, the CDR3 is TGCGCCAGCAGTGAGGTCAGGGGGAACACTGAAGCTTTCTTT.

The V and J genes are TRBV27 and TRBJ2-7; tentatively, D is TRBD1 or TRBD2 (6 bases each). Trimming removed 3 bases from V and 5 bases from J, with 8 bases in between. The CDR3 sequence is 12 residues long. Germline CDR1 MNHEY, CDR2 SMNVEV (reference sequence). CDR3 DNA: TGTGCCAGCAGTTTGGGGGGCCACGAGCAGTACTTC. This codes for CASSLGGHEQYF.

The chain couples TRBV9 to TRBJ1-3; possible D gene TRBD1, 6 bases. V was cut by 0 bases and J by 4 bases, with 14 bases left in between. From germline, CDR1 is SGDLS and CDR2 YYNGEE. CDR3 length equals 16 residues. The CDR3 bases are TGTGCCAGCAGCGTAGTCGAAAGGGGGAGAGGAAACACCATATATTTT. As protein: CASSVVERGRGNTIYF.

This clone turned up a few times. The CDR3 bases are TGCGCCAGCAGCCAAGCAACCCCGGGACGGGACTATAATTCACCCCTCCACTTT. Its protein product is CASSQATPGRDYNSPLHF. The chain couples TRBV4-1 to TRBJ1-6; tentatively, D is TRBD1 (5 bases). This CDR3 region has 18 residues. V gave up 1 base and J gave up 3 bases, with 16 bases separating them. The germline V gene has CDR1 MGHRA and CDR2 YSYEKL.

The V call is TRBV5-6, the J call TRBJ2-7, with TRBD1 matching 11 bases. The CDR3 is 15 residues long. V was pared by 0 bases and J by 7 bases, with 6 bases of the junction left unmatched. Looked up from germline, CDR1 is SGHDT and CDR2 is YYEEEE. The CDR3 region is CASSLGTGGFWEQYF. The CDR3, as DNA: TGTGCCAGCAGCTTGGGGACAGGGGGCTTCTGGGAGCAGTACTTC.

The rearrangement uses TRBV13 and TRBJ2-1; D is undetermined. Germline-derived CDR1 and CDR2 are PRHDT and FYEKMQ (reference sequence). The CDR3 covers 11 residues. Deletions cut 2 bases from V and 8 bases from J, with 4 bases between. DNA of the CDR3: TGTGCCAGCAGCTTACGGCATGAGCAGTTCTTC. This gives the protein CASSLRHEQFF.

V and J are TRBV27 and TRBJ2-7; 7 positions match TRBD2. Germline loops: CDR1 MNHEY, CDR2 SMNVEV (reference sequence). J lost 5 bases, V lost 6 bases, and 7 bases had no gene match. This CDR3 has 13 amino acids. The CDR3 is CASRPGGSNEQYF. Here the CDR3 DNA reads TGTGCCAGCAGGCCGGGAGGTAGCAACGAGCAGTACTTC.

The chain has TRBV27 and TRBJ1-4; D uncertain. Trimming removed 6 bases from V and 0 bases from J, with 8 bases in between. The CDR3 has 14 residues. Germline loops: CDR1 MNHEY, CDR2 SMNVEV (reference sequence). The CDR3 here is CASSHSSTNEKLFF. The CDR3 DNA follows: TGTGCCAGCAGCCACAGTTCAACTAATGAAAAACTGTTTTTT.

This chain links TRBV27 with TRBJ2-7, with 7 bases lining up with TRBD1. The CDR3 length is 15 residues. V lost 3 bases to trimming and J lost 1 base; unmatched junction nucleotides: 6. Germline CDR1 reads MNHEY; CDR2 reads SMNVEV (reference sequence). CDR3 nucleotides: TGTGCCAGCAGTTTGTCGGGACAGATTTCCTACGAGCAGTACTTC. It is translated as CASSLSGQISYEQYF.

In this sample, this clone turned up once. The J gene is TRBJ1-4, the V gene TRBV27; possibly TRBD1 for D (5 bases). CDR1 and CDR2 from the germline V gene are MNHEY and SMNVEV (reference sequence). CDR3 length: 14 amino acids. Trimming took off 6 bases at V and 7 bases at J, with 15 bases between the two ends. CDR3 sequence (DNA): TGTGCCAGCAGACCCGGGGGTTGGGTTGAAAAACTGTTTTTT. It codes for CASRPGGWVEKLFF.

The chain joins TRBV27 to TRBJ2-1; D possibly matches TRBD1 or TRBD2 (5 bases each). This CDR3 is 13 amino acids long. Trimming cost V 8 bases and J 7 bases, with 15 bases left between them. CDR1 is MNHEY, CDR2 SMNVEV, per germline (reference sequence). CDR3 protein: CASGGQGENEQFF. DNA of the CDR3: TGTGCCAGCGGCGGGCAGGGCGAGAATGAGCAGTTCTTC.

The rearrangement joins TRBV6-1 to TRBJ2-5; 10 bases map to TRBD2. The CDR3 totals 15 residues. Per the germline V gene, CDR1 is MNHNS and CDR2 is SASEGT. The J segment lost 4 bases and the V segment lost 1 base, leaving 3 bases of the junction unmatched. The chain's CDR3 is CASSEGSGGPETQYF. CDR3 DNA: TGTGCCAGCAGTGAAGGTAGCGGGGGGCCAGAGACCCAGTACTTC.

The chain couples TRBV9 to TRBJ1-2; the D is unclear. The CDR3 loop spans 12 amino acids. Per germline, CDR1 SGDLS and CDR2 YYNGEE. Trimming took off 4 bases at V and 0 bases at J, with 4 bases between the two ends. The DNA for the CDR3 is TGTGCCAGCAGCCCTCCTAACTATGGCTACACCTTC. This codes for CASSPPNYGYTF. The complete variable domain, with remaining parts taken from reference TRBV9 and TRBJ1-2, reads DSGVTQTPKHLITATGQRVTLRCSPRSGDLSVYWYQQSLDQGLQFLIQYYNGEERAKGNILERFSAQQFPDLHSELNLSSLELGDSALYFCASSPPNYGYTFGSGTRLTVV.

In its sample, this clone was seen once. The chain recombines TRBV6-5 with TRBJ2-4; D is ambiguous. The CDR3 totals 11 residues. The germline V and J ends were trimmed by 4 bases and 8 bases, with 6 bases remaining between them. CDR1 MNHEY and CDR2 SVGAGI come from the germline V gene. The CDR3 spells CASSSKDIQYF. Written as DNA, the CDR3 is TGTGCCAGCAGTTCAAAAGACATTCAGTACTTC.

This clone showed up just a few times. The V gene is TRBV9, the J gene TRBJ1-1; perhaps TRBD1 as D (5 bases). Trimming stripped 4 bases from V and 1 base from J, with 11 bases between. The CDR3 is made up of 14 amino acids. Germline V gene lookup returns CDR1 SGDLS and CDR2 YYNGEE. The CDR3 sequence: CASSLRGGNTEAFF. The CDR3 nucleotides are TGTGCCAGCAGCCTGAGGGGCGGGAACACTGAAGCTTTCTTT.

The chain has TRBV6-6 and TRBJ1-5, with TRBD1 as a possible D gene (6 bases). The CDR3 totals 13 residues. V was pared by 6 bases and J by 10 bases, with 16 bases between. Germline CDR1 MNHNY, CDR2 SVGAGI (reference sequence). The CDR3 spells CASRLDSGKPQHF. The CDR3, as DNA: TGTGCCAGCAGGTTGGACAGCGGCAAACCCCAGCATTTT.

In DNA form, the CDR3 reads TGTGCTAGTGCTAGAGGTGGGGCTGAAGCTTTCTTT. Amino acids: CASARGGAEAFF. The V and J genes are TRBV12-5 and TRBJ1-1, with D uncertain. Germline-derived CDR1 and CDR2 are LGHNT and FRNRAP. Trimming removed 7 bases from V and 6 bases from J, with 12 bases in between. The CDR3 is 12 amino acids.

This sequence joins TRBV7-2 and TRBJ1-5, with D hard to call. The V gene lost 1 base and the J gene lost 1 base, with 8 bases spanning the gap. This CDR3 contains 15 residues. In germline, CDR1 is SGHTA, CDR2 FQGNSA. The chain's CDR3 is CASSLDSGSNQPQHF. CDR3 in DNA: TGTGCCAGCAGCTTAGATTCTGGCAGCAATCAGCCCCAGCATTTT.

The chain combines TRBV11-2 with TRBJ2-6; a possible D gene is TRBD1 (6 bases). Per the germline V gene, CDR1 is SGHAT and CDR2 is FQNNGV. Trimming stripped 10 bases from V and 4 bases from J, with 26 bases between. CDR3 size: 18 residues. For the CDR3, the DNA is TGTGCCACCCGTAGTGTCACAGGGTCTCACTTAGGGGCCAACGTCCTGACTTTC. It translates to CATRSVTGSHLGANVLTF.

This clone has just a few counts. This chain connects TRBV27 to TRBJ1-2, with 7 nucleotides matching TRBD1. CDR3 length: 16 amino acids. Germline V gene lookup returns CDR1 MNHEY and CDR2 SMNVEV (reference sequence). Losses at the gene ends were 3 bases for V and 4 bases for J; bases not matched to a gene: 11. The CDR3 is CASSFGGTDPSYGYTF. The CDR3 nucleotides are TGTGCCAGCAGTTTTGGGGGGACAGATCCTAGCTATGGCTACACCTTC.

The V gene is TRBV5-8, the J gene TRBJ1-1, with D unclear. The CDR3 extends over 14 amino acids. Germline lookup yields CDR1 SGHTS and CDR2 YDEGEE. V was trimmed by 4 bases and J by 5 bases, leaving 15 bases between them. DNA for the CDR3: TGTGCCAGCAGCCAAGTGGGAGGGCGGACTGAAGCTTTCTTT. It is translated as CASSQVGGRTEAFF.

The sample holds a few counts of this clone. The CDR3 DNA follows: TGTGCCAGCAGCTTAGAAACGGCTAATTCACCCCTCCACTTT. Protein sequence: CASSLETANSPLHF. The chain recombines TRBV7-9 with TRBJ1-6; no reliable D call. CDR3 length: 14 residues. V gave up 1 base and J gave up 6 bases, with 7 bases separating them. From germline, CDR1 is SEHNR and CDR2 FQNEAQ (reference sequence).

The CDR3 DNA sequence: TGTGCCAGCGCGGCTAGCGGGACCGGGGAGCTGTTTTTT. Translated, it gives CASAASGTGELFF. This sequence joins TRBV9 and TRBJ2-2; 8 bases line up with TRBD2. CDR3 length: 13 amino acids. V was pared by 7 bases and J by 5 bases, with 4 bases of the junction left unmatched. Germline V gene lookup returns CDR1 SGDLS and CDR2 YYNGEE.

The CDR3 nucleotides read TGTGCCAGCAGCGCCACTAGCACGAGACAAGAGACCCAGTACTTC. Translated: CASSATSTRQETQYF. The rearrangement uses TRBV7-9 and TRBJ2-5; the D gene is possibly TRBD2 (6 bases). Deletions cut 5 bases from V and 2 bases from J, with 15 bases between. The CDR3 length is 15 residues. The V gene's germline CDR1 is SEHNR and CDR2 FQNEAQ (reference sequence).